These 12 T cell receptor beta chains were all obtained from the same sample, sequenced in a study of cytomegalovirus exposure and HLA in healthy donors. Assay: immunoSEQ multiplex PCR; the TCRdb copy retains only in-frame clones and omits some. Here the sample spans under 350,000 clones, 80% to 90% being singletons. Sequencing was carried out using PBMCs. Every receptor here comes from a woman between 18 and 30 years old in good health and CMV-seronegative.

This chain uses TRBV28 with TRBJ1-2; D possibly corresponds to TRBD1 (6 bases). The length of the CDR3 is 11 residues. The germline CDR1 and CDR2 sequences are MDHEN and SYDVKM. With 4 bases removed from V and 10 bases from J, the gap between germline ends came to 10 bases. CDR3 sequence reads: CASSYRTAYTF. Written as DNA, the CDR3 is TGTGCCAGCAGTTATCGGACAGCCTACACCTTC.

The J gene is TRBJ1-6, the V gene TRBV4-3; D remains unclear. Per germline, CDR1 LGHNA and CDR2 YSLEER. Trimming cost V 1 base and J 9 bases, with 19 bases left between them. The CDR3 sequence is 17 residues long. CDR3 in DNA: TGCGCCAGCAGCCAAGTTGTCCAAGCGGGAATCAGTTCACCCCTCCACTTT. As protein: CASSQVVQAGISSPLHF.

The chain joins TRBV30 to TRBJ2-7; D is possibly TRBD1 (6 bases). Trimming took 5 bases from V and 3 from J, leaving 14 bases between them. CDR3 length: 13 residues. Germline CDR1 reads GTSNPN; CDR2 reads SVGIG (reference sequence). This CDR3 reads CAWARGIDYEQYF. The CDR3 nucleotides are TGTGCCTGGGCCAGGGGAATAGACTACGAGCAGTACTTC.

This rearrangement joins TRBV6-6 to TRBJ2-5; no definite D call. The CDR3 contains 13 residues. CDR1 is MNHNY and CDR2 is SVGAGI in the germline V gene (reference sequence). V was trimmed by 2 bases and J by 3 bases, leaving 7 bases between them. The CDR3 protein is CASSYPYEETQYF. The CDR3 bases are TGTGCCAGCAGTTACCCCTATGAAGAGACCCAGTACTTC.

As concerns this clone: Here the CDR3 omits its conserved ending phenylalanine or tryptophan, so a read error is the likely source. This rearrangement joins TRBV7-9 to TRBJ1-1; 7 bases match TRBD1. Per the germline V gene, CDR1 is SEHNR and CDR2 is FQNEAQ (reference sequence). CDR3 length equals 15 residues. After removal of 5 bases from V and 5 bases from J, the junction contained 11 bases not matched to a gene. CDR3 DNA: TGTGCCAGCAGCCGAACGACAGGGTTCGCGACTGAAGCTTTCTCT. Protein sequence: CASSRTTGFATEAFS.

The chain has TRBV7-9 and TRBJ1-2; 7 nucleotides match TRBD1. CDR3 length equals 15 residues. The germline gives CDR1 SEHNR, CDR2 FQNEAQ (reference sequence). The V and J ends lost 1 base and 2 bases, in that order; junction bases with no gene match: 4. The CDR3 DNA sequence: TGTGCCAGCAGCTTAGTGGGGACAGCCAACTATGGCTACACCTTC. Translating it yields CASSLVGTANYGYTF.

This clone was detected only once. The V and J genes are TRBV9 and TRBJ1-2; 7 nucleotides agree with TRBD1. CDR3 length equals 15 residues. Germline CDR1 reads SGDLS; CDR2 reads YYNGEE. V lost 0 bases and J lost 6; bases outside the gene matches: 8. The CDR3 is CASSVATRQGDGYTF. DNA of the CDR3: TGTGCCAGCAGCGTAGCTACACGTCAGGGGGATGGCTACACCTTC.

The chain uses TRBV7-6 and TRBJ2-7; TRBD1 agrees at 7 bases. The trim removed 6 bases at V and 3 bases at J, leaving 5 bases unmatched. Germline CDR1 is SGHVS and CDR2 is FNYEAQ. The CDR3 covers 13 residues. The CDR3, as DNA: TGTGCCAGCAGTCAAGGGACAGACTACGAGCAGTACTTC. Translated, it gives CASSQGTDYEQYF.

The chain recombines TRBV27 with TRBJ2-1; TRBD2 is a possible D gene (6 bases). Trimming took 5 bases from V and 2 from J, leaving 10 bases between them. The CDR3 is 14 residues long. Germline CDR1 MNHEY, CDR2 SMNVEV (reference sequence). CDR3 amino acids: CASSMEGTYNEQFF. The CDR3 DNA sequence: TGTGCCAGCAGTATGGAGGGAACCTACAATGAGCAGTTCTTC.

The chain joins TRBV28 to TRBJ2-1, with D possibly matching TRBD1 (7 bases). V was clipped by 6 bases and J by 15 bases, with 18 bases between them. The CDR3 has 12 amino acids. In germline, CDR1 is MDHEN, CDR2 SYDVKM. This chain's CDR3 is CASSYDRAGWFF. The CDR3 region has the DNA TGTGCCAGCAGCTACGACAGGGCGGGATGGTTCTTC.

Here the CDR3 reads CASSLTRAGDIQYF. As DNA, the CDR3 is TGTGCCAGCAGTCTTACTAGGGCGGGAGACATTCAGTACTTC. The gene calls are TRBV6-5 and TRBJ2-4; TRBD2 aligns across 7 bases. Per the germline V gene, CDR1 is MNHEY and CDR2 is SVGAGI. Losses at the gene ends were 5 bases for V and 8 bases for J; bases not matched to a gene: 9. The CDR3 runs to 14 residues.

V and J are TRBV10-3 and TRBJ1-1; TRBD1 agrees at 7 bases. Unmatched junction bases numbered 11, after V lost 3 bases and J lost 1 base. Germline values: CDR1 ENHRY, CDR2 SYGVKD. The CDR3 is 17 residues long. The CDR3 sequence is CAISDQGYRGQNTEAFF. The CDR3 DNA sequence: TGTGCCATCAGTGACCAGGGGTACAGGGGCCAGAACACTGAAGCTTTCTTT.